The clone carrying this T cell receptor beta chain was seen a few times. Its specificity is unknown. The CDR3 loop spans 15 amino acids. V was pared by 0 bases and J by 3 bases, with 1 base of the junction left unmatched. Germline V gene sequence: CDR1 SEHNR, CDR2 FQNEAQ (reference sequence). The sequenced template was cDNA made from the entire isolated RNA. Here immunoSEQ multiplex PCR was the method, and the copy in TCRdb shows in-frame clones only, minus some. The sample yields 300,000 to 450,000 clones, around 12% seen once. The data are from a study of beta chain features in type 1 diabetes. Study details: Across the samples, about 110,000,000 sorted cells were examined in total. Findings and caveats of the study: TCRB CDR3 length was moderately but significantly reduced in all four CD4+ subsets of Type 1 diabetes patients.

A sort by CD45RO/CCR7/CD25/CD127/CD95/CD27 yielded CD4+ naive, central memory, regulatory and stem cell-like memory cells. The source material was naive CD4+ T cells from blood. The receptor comes from a man between 18 and 35 years old in good health. The chain recombines TRBV7-9 with TRBJ2-7; 11 bases agree with TRBD1. Written as DNA, the CDR3 is TGTGCCAGCAGCTTAGCCGGGACAGGGGGCTACGAGCAGTACTTC. It yields the protein CASSLAGTGGYEQYF.